This TCR beta chain came from a study of cytomegalovirus exposure and HLA in healthy donors. Whole-study context: Prior work identified 95 million to 120 million unique TCR beta sequences in some 180 million T cells.

The ends lost 3 bases at V and 9 bases at J; junction bases unmatched: 5. The CDR3 covers 13 residues. Germline V gene data show CDR1 as SQVTM and CDR2 as ANQGSEA. The PCR made use of 60 Vbeta and 13 Jbeta primers. Data came from immunoSEQ multiplex PCR; TCRdb stores just in-frame clones and leaves some out. In the table there are some 150,000 clones, 80% of which are singletons. Overall study results and limits: Among TCR beta chains, those listed as cytomegalovirus-associated numbered under 200. In an earlier analysis, in 587 donors, most V segments appeared productive either ~90% or ~30% of the time.

This clone occurred a few times. Its antigen is as yet unknown. This clonotype was obtained from a man aged 18 to 35 in good health and CMV-seropositive. J is TRBJ2-1 and V is TRBV29-1, with TRBD2 identical over 10 bases. The sequenced material came from PBMCs. CDR3 sequence reads: CSVEEREGGEQFF. CDR3 DNA: TGCAGCGTTGAGGAGCGGGAGGGCGGTGAGCAGTTCTTC.